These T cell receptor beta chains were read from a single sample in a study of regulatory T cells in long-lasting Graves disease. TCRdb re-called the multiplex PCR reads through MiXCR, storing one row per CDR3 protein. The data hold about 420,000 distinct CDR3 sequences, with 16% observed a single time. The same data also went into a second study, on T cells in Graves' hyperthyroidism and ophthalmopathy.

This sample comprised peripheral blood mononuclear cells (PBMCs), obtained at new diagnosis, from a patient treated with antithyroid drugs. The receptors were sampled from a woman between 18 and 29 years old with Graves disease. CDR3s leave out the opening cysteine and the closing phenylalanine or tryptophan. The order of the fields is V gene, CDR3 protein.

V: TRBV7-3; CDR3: ASSLRGLAGQDEQF
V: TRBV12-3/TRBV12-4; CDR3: ASSLGQQYQPQH
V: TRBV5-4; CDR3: ASGAGELF
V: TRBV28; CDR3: ASSYPWDSGLQETQY
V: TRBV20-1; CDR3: SATWGLSSYEQY
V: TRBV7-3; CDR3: ASSLNPGTEAF
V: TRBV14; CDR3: ASSQQFRETQY
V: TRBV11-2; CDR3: ASAPSLAGEGTGELF
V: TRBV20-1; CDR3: SAFTPRLAANNEQF
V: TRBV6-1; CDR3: ASSPLGQNEKLF
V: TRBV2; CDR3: ASGRSYQPQH
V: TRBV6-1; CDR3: ASQDLLGYT
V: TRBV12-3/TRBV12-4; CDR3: ASSLEAWANVLT
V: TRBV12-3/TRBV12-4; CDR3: ASSLTGAPNQPQH
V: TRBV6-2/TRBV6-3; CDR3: ASSFGAGTAYEQY
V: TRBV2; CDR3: ASSESRTGGNSPLH
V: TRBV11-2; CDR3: ASSYGLAETDTQY
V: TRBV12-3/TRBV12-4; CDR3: ASSLVHEQY
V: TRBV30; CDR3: AWGPGQGSNQPQH
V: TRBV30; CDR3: AWSAGLVDNNEQF
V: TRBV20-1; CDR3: SAYLLGLNTEAF
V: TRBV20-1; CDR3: SAEREIDTQY
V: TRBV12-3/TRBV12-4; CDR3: ASSFPQGRGSYEQY
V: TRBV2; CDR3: ASSESPGLAGRRKF
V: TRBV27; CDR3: ASSSLQGAGTQY
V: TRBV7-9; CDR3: ASSATSGGKNIQY
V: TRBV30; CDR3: AWTSGSYEQY
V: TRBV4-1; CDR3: ASSQEPYRDTGELF
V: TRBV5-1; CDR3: ASSVIAGGSGYNEQF
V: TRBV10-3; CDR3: AISDSDGSSYNEQF
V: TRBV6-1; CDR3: ASSLGTGPREQY
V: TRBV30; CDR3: AWSFGDWTGGNQPQH
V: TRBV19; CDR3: ASNGQLEAF
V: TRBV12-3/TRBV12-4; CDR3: ASSFRTANYEQY
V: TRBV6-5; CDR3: ASSYSRSEAF
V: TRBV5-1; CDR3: ASASGQGAIANYGYT
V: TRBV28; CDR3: ASRSRGTDTQY
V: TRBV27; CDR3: ASSGSSNGGQPQH
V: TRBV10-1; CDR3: ASSESGTDTQY
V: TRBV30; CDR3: AWSVRPFPEQY
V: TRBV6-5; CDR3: ASSYETNSPLH
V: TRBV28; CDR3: ASTPGTESTGELF
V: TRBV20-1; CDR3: SAREGVNTGELF
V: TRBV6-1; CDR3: ARASGRPHYNEQF
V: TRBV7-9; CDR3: ASSPIAGVQYEQY
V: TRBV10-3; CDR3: AISEETKGNYEQY
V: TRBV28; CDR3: ATQGPGLTGELF
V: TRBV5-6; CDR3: ASSFRGPGNAIY
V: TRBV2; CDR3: ASTGREFDTQY
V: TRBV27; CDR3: ASSRGSILELF
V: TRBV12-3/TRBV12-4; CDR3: ASSFSGRVETQY
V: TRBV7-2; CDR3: ASSGAGTSGRGAYNEQF
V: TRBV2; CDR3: ASRERQATEQF
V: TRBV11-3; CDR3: ASSLELASTGELF
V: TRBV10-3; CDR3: ASRPGAGTHTQY